What follows are 5 T cell receptor beta chains derived from one specimen sequenced in a study of shared clonotypes between healthy human individuals. Profiled with immunoSEQ multiplex PCR; TCRdb holds only in-frame clones, not every one. The profile shows millions of clones, 90% to 95% of them singletons. The sample comprised naive CD4+ T cells sorted from blood. Subset reported: CD45RA+ positively selected. These receptors all stem from a man between 18 and 35 years old in good health.

The chain uses TRBV11-2 and TRBJ2-7; 9 bases map to TRBD2. Germline assignment: CDR1 SGHAT and CDR2 FQNNGV. CDR3 length equals 13 residues. V was clipped by 6 bases and J by 5 bases; unmatched bases: 5. The CDR3 is CASRGLARNEQYF. The CDR3 DNA follows: TGTGCCAGCAGGGGACTAGCTCGGAACGAGCAGTACTTC. The entire variable domain, with the rest obtained from reference TRBV11-2 and TRBJ2-7, is as follows: EAGVAQSPRYKIIEKRQSVAFWCNPISGHATLYWYQQILGQGPKLLIQFQNNGVVDDSQLPKDRFSAERLKGVDSTLKIQPAKLEDSAVYLCASRGLARNEQYFGPGTRLTVT.

V and J are TRBV4-1 and TRBJ1-5; 10 positions agree with TRBD1. V trimming: 2 bases; J trimming: 2 bases; junction bases outside the gene matches: 6. Germline V gene data show CDR1 as MGHRA and CDR2 as YSYEKL. The CDR3 extends over 17 amino acids. The CDR3 DNA reads as TGCGCCAGCAGCCAACCCGACAGGGGGCTCGGCAATCAGCCCCAGCATTTT. It is translated as CASSQPDRGLGNQPQHF.

This clone has just one count. The rearrangement links TRBV18 to TRBJ1-2; TRBD1 matches 8 bases. V was clipped by 4 bases and J by 8 bases; unmatched bases: 6. The CDR3 runs 13 residues. Germline CDR1 KGHSH, CDR2 LQKENI. CDR3 nucleotides: TGTGCCAGCTCACGAGGACAGGGTCAAGGCTACACCTTC. Its translation: CASSRGQGQGYTF.

This chain joins TRBV19 and TRBJ1-2; TRBD1 aligns across 10 bases. With 5 bases clipped from V and 6 bases from J, the junction kept 3 bases outside the gene matches. CDR1 and CDR2 from the germline V gene are LNHDA and SQIVND (reference sequence). This CDR3 is 13 amino acids long. CDR3 region: CASSQTGGDGYTF. The CDR3 nucleotides are TGTGCCAGTAGTCAGACAGGGGGCGATGGCTACACCTTC.

The chain recombines TRBV2 with TRBJ1-1, with D possibly matching TRBD1 (5 bases). The germline V gene has CDR1 SNHLY and CDR2 FYNNEI. V gave up 6 bases and J gave up 1 base, with 9 bases separating them. The CDR3 contains 13 residues. The CDR3: CASRRQTNTEAFF. The CDR3 DNA is TGTGCCAGCAGACGACAGACGAACACTGAAGCTTTCTTT.